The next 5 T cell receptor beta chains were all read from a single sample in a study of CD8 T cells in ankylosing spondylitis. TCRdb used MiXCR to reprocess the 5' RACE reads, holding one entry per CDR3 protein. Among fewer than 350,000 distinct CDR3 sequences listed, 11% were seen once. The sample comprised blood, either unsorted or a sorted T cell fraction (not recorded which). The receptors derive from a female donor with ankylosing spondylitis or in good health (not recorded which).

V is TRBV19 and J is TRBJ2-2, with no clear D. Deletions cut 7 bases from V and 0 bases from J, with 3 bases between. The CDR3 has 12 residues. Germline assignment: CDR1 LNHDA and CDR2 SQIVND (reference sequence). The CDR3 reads CASTANTGELFF. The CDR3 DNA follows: TGTGCCAGTACCGCGAACACCGGGGAGCTGTTTTTT.

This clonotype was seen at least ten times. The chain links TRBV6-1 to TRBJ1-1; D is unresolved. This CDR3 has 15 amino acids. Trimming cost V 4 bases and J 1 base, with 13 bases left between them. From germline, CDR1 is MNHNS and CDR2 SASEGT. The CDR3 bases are TGTGCCAGCAGTGCCTATTCGGGTAGGAACACTGAAGCTTTCTTT. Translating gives CASSAYSGRNTEAFF.

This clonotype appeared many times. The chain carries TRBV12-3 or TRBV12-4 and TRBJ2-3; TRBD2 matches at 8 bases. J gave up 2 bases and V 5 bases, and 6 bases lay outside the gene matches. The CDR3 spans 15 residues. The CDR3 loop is CASSSGSGNTDTQYF. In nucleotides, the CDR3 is TGTGCCAGCAGTAGCGGGAGCGGGAACACAGATACGCAGTATTTT.

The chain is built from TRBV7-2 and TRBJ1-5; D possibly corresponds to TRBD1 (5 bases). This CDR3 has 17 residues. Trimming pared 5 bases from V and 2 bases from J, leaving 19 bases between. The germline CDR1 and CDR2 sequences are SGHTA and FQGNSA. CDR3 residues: CASSPVPPVGGNQPQHF. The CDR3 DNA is TGTGCCAGCAGCCCGGTCCCACCCGTGGGGGGCAATCAGCCCCAGCATTTT.

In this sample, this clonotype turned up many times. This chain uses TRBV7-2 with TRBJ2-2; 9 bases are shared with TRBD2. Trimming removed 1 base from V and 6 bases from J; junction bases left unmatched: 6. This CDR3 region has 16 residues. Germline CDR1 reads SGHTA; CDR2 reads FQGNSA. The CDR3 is CASSLGVLAGAGELFF. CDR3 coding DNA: TGTGCCAGCAGCTTAGGTGTACTAGCGGGTGCCGGGGAGCTGTTTTTT.